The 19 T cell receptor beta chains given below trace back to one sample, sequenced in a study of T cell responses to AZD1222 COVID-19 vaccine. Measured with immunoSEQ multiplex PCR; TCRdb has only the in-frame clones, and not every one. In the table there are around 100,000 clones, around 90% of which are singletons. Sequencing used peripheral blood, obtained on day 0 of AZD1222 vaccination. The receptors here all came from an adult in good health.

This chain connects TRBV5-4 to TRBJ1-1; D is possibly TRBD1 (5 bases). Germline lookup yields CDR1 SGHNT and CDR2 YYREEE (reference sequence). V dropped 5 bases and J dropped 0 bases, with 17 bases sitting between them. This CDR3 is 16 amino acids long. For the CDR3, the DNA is TGTGCCAGCAGTCGCCAGGATCGGACATTGAACACTGAAGCTTTCTTT. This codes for CASSRQDRTLNTEAFF.

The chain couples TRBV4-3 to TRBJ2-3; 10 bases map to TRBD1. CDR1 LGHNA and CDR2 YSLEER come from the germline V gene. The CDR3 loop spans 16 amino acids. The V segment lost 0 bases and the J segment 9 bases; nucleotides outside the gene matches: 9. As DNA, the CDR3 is TGCGCCAGCAGCCAAGATATTAGGACAGGGGGATCCACGCAGTATTTT. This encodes CASSQDIRTGGSTQYF.

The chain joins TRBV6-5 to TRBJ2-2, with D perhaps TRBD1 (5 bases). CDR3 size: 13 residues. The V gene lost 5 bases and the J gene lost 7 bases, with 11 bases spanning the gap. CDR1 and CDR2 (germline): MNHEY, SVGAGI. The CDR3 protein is CASSQGRVGELFF. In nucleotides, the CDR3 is TGTGCCAGCAGTCAGGGTCGGGTCGGGGAGCTGTTTTTT.

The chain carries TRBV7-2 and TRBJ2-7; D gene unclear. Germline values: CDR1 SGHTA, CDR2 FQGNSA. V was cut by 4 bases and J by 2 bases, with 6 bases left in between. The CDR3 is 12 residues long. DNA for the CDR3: TGTGCCAGCAGCTCGACCCCCTACGAGCAGTACTTC. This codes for CASSSTPYEQYF.

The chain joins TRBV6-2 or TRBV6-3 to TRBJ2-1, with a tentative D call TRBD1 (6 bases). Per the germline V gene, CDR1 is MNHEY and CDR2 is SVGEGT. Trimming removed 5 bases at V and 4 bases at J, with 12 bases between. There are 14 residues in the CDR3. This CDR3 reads CASSTMDSYNEQFF. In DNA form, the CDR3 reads TGTGCCAGCAGTACCATGGACAGTTACAATGAGCAGTTCTTC.

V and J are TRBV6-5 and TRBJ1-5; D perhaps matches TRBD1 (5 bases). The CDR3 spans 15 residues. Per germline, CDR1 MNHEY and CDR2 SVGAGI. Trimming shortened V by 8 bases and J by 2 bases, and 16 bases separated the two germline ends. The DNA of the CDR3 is TGTGCCAGCGCCATACAGGCGTGGGGCAATCAGCCCCAGCATTTT. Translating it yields CASAIQAWGNQPQHF.

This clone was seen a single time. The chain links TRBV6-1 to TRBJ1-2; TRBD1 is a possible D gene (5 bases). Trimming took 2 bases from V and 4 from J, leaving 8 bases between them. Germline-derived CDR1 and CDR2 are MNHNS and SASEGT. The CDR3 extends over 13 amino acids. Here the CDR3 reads CASSEQGAYGYTF. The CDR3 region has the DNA TGTGCCAGCAGTGAACAGGGAGCCTATGGCTACACCTTC.

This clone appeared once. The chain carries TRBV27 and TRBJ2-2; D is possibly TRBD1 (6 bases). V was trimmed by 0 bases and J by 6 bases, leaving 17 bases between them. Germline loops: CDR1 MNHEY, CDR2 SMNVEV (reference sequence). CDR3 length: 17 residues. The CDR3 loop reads CASSLSASFRGPGELFF. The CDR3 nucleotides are TGTGCCAGCAGTTTATCCGCCAGTTTCAGGGGCCCCGGGGAGCTGTTTTTT.

CDR3 coding DNA: TGTGCCAGCAGTGAAGGGACGAGCGGGGTTGGGGTCTACACCTTC. Translating gives CASSEGTSGVGVYTF. V and J are TRBV6-1 and TRBJ1-2; D not resolved. CDR3 length: 15 amino acids. From germline, CDR1 is MNHNS and CDR2 SASEGT. Trimming left V 1 base short and J 10 bases short, with 19 bases between.

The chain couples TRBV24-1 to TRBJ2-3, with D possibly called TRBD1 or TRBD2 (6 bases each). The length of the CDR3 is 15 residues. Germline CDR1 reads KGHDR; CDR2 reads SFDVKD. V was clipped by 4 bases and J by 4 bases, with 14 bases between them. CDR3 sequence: CATSDPRGAADTQYF. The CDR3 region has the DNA TGTGCCACCAGTGACCCTAGGGGGGCGGCAGATACGCAGTATTTT.

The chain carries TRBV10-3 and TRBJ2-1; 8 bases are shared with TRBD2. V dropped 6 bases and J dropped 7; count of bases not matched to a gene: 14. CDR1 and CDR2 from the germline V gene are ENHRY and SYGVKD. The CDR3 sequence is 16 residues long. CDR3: CAISPSGQRGSNEQFF. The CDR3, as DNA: TGTGCCATCAGCCCCTCAGGCCAGCGGGGGAGTAATGAGCAGTTCTTC.

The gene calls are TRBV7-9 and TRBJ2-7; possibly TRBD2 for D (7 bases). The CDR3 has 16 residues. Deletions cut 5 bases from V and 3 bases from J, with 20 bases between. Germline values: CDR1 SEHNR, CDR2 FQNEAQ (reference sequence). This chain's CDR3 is CASSNPMGGPVYEQYF. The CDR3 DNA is TGTGCCAGCAGCAACCCAATGGGGGGGCCGGTCTACGAGCAGTACTTC.

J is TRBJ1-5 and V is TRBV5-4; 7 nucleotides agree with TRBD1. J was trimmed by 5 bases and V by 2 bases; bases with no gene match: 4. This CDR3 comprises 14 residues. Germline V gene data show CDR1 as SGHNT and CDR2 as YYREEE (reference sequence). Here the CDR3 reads CASSFGGGDQPQHF. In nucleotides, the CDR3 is TGTGCCAGCAGCTTTGGAGGGGGCGATCAGCCCCAGCATTTT.

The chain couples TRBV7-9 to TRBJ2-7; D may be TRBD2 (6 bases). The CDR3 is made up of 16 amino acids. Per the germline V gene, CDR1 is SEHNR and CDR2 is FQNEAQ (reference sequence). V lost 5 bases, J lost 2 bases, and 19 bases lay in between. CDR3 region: CASSPKGLPMTYEQYF. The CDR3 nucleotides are TGTGCCAGCAGCCCGAAGGGACTGCCCATGACCTACGAGCAGTACTTC. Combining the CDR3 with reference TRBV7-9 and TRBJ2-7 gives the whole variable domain DTGVSQNPRHKITKRGQNVTFRCDPISEHNRLYWYRQTLGQGPEFLTYFQNEAQLEKSRLLSDRFSAERPKGSFSTLEIQRTEQGDSAMYLCASSPKGLPMTYEQYFGPGTRLTVT.

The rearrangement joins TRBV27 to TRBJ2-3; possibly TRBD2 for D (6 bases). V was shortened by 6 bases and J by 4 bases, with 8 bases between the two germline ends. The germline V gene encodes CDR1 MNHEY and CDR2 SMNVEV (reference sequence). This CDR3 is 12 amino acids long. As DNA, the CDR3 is TGTGCCAGCAGAGGAGGGGCAGATACGCAGTATTTT. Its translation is CASRGGADTQYF.

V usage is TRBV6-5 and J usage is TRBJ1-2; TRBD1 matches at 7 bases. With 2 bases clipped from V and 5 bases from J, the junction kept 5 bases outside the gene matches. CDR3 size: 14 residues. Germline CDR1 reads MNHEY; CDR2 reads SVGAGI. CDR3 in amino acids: CASSYVGDRYGYTF. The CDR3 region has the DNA TGTGCCAGCAGTTACGTCGGGGACAGATATGGCTACACCTTC.

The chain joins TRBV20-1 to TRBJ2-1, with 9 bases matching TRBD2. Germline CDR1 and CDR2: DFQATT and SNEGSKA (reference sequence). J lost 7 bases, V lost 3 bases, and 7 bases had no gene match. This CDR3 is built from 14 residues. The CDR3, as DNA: TGCAGTGCTAGTTACGTAGCGGGAGCAAATGAGCAGTTCTTC. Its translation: CSASYVAGANEQFF.

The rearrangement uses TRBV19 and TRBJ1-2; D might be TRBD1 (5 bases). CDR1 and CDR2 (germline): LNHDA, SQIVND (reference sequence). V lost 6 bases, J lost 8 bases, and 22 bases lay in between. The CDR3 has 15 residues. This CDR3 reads CASSTTRDVGWGYTF. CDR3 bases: TGTGCCAGTAGCACCACAAGGGACGTCGGCTGGGGCTACACCTTC.

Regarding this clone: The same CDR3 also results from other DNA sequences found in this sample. The CDR3 loop reads CASSPQQGANTEAFF. CDR3 bases: TGCGCCAGCAGCCCACAACAAGGGGCTAACACTGAAGCTTTCTTT. This chain connects TRBV4-3 to TRBJ1-1; the D gene is possibly TRBD1 (5 bases). The V end lost 4 bases, the J end lost 2 bases, and 14 bases lay between the germline ends. Germline V gene sequence: CDR1 LGHNA, CDR2 YSLEER. The CDR3 runs to 15 residues.